These 10 T cell receptor beta chains came from one sample sequenced in a study of CD8 T cells in ankylosing spondylitis (dated 2017 in TCRdb). Broad study findings and their caveats: Blood from ankylosing spondylitis patients appeared to be characterized by a TCR beta motif composed of roughly 8 highly homologous amino acid variants.

No cognate antigen is known for these TCRs. Receptor amplification or capture employed 5' RACE. TCRdb lists the instrument as Illumina HiSeq 2500. TCRdb applied fastp at Q25 and MiXCR to the public reads, then kept only in-frame beta chains. Here each entry gathers all rows of one CDR3 protein and keeps the most common genes and DNA. The sample profile shows a few hundred thousand distinct CDR3 sequences; approximately 20% of them were found once. Roughly a sixth of the sample is held by the ten biggest clonotypes. Input material: blood, either unsorted or a sorted T cell fraction (not recorded which). The receptors were sampled from a male donor with ankylosing spondylitis.

The chain combines TRBV10-3 with TRBJ1-2; D might be TRBD1 (6 bases). V lost 6 bases and J 4 bases, leaving 12 bases between the germline ends. Germline values: CDR1 ENHRY, CDR2 SYGVKD. The CDR3 covers 13 residues. The CDR3 spells CAISLDRTYGYTF. The DNA for the CDR3 is TGTGCCATCAGCCTAGACAGGACCTATGGCTACACCTTC.

This clonotype was seen ten or more times. The V call is TRBV10-3, the J call TRBJ2-1, with 8 bases fitting TRBD2. This CDR3 region has 13 residues. Germline V gene sequence: CDR1 ENHRY, CDR2 SYGVKD. After removal of 5 bases from V and 6 bases from J, the junction contained 3 bases not matched to a gene. CDR3 DNA: TGTGCCATCAGTAGCGGACTAGCCAATGAGCAGTTCTTC. It translates to CAISSGLANEQFF.

The chain couples TRBV9 to TRBJ2-2, with D unresolved. V lost 4 bases to trimming and J lost 1 base, with 14 bases between them. This CDR3 has 16 residues. Germline assignment: CDR1 SGDLS and CDR2 YYNGEE. The CDR3 DNA follows: TGTGCCAGCAGCCCCCGTTGGCAGAGGAACACCGGGGAGCTGTTTTTT. Amino acids: CASSPRWQRNTGELFF.

The chain recombines TRBV7-9 with TRBJ1-1; D gene ambiguous. V was pared by 2 bases and J by 7 bases, with 14 bases between. Germline-derived CDR1 and CDR2 are SEHNR and FQNEAQ (reference sequence). This CDR3 is 14 amino acids long. CDR3 DNA sequence: TGTGCCAGCAGCTTATCTGGGGTCGTCGGTGAAGCTTTCTTT. Protein sequence: CASSLSGVVGEAFF.

In its sample, this clonotype was seen a few times. The J gene is TRBJ1-1, the V gene TRBV6-1; D not resolved. V lost 6 bases and J lost 0, with 11 bases in between. The CDR3 totals 14 residues. The germline gives CDR1 MNHNS, CDR2 SASEGT. The CDR3 is CASRREGVNTEAFF. CDR3 DNA: TGTGCCAGCAGAAGGGAGGGCGTGAACACTGAAGCTTTCTTT.

The V and J genes are TRBV15 and TRBJ2-4, with 7 nucleotides matching TRBD1. CDR3 length: 16 residues. V lost 1 base to trimming and J lost 0 bases; unmatched junction nucleotides: 3. From germline, CDR1 is LNHNV and CDR2 YYDKDF (reference sequence). The CDR3 sequence: CATSRGDSEAKNIQYF. The CDR3, as DNA: TGTGCCACCAGCAGAGGGGACAGCGAAGCCAAAAACATTCAGTACTTC.

This clonotype has just a few counts. The chain employs TRBV20-1 and TRBJ2-7, with D possibly TRBD2 on 6 matching bases. This CDR3 is built from 15 residues. CDR1 and CDR2 (germline): DFQATT, SNEGSKA (reference sequence). Trimming took off 1 base at V and 0 bases at J, with 13 bases between the two ends. The CDR3: CSARASAGSSYEQYF. CDR3 coding DNA: TGCAGTGCTAGAGCATCAGCGGGCTCCTCCTACGAGCAGTACTTC.

This clonotype was counted a few times. The chain carries TRBV6-5 and TRBJ2-3; D remains unclear. CDR3 length equals 15 residues. Trimming removed 4 bases at V and 4 bases at J, with 15 bases between. CDR1 and CDR2 from the germline V gene are MNHEY and SVGAGI. CDR3 bases: TGTGCCAGCAGTTCCCCCGGAGCCGAGGCAGATACGCAGTATTTT. Protein: CASSSPGAEADTQYF.

This rearrangement joins TRBV3-1 to TRBJ1-1; D gene ambiguous. V lost 6 bases and J 1 base, leaving 9 bases between the germline ends. Germline CDR1 and CDR2: LGHDT and YNNKEL (reference sequence). The CDR3 contains 13 residues. The CDR3 loop reads CASRHTENTEAFF. DNA for the CDR3: TGTGCCAGCAGACATACAGAGAACACTGAAGCTTTCTTT.

The chain is built from TRBV15 and TRBJ2-7; possibly TRBD1 or TRBD2 for D (5 bases each). Germline V gives CDR1 LNHNV, CDR2 YYDKDF (reference sequence). This CDR3 has 15 amino acids. Trimming left V 3 bases short and J 5 bases short, with 17 bases between. The CDR3 loop is CATSSLWTRRDEQYF. The CDR3 nucleotides read TGTGCCACCAGCAGCCTATGGACAAGGCGGGACGAGCAGTACTTC.